This T cell receptor (beta chain) was observed in a study of shared clonotypes between healthy human individuals. Clones were read by immunoSEQ multiplex PCR, and TCRdb kept only the in-frame ones, dropping some. The sample gives 2 million to 3 million clones, around 94% of which show up once; roughly 0.13% is in the top ten. As concerns this clone: Its antigen remains unknown.

This CDR3 is 17 amino acids long. The trim removed 5 bases at V and 0 bases at J, leaving 8 bases unmatched. Germline CDR1 reads SGHDN; CDR2 reads FVKESK. Findings of the study overall: In a few donors, around 4.8% of naive CD4 clonotypes appeared in common.

The TCR sequence derives from a man aged 18-30 years in good health. The sequencing sample was made of naive CD4+ T cells sorted from blood. Subset: CD45RA+ positively selected. V gene TRBV14 combines with J gene TRBJ2-4; the match to TRBD1 covers 9 bases. Written as DNA, the CDR3 is TGTGCCAGCAGCTTGGGACAGGGAATTATAGCCAAAAACATTCAGTACTTC. This sequence encodes CASSLGQGIIAKNIQYF.